Presented here are 10 T cell receptor beta chains from one specimen sequenced in a study of blood T cells in healthy people across ages. The use of a sample-barcoded 5' primer and a J-beta primer mix characterized a second PCR of about 7 to 12 cycles. TCRdb fed the 5' RACE reads into MiXCR, producing one record per CDR3 protein. The table has more than 1,000,000 distinct CDR3 sequences, around 25% seen once. This sample was shared with a second study, whose subject was T cells of mothers and their children.

Sequencing input: blood. All receptors derive from a girl aged 2-10 years in good health.

This clonotype turned up a few times. The CDR3 loop reads CAIREYSGNTIYF. The DNA for the CDR3 is TGTGCCATACGAGAATACTCTGGAAACACCATATATTTT. This chain connects TRBV10-3 to TRBJ1-3; D not certain. Germline values: CDR1 ENHRY, CDR2 SYGVKD. The CDR3 totals 13 residues. V gave up 9 bases and J gave up 0 bases, with 9 bases separating them.

This clonotype turned up a few times. V and J are TRBV9 and TRBJ2-1, with 13 bases matching TRBD2. The CDR3 contains 16 residues. Germline-derived CDR1 and CDR2 are SGDLS and YYNGEE. V lost 3 bases and J lost 5; bases outside the gene matches: 5. This chain's CDR3 is CASSGGLAGLNNEQFF. Written as DNA, the CDR3 is TGTGCCAGCAGCGGGGGACTAGCGGGACTCAACAATGAGCAGTTCTTC.

This clonotype occurred a few times. V usage is TRBV21-1 and J usage is TRBJ2-7; TRBD2 is taken as the D call from the table, unchecked against the DNA. TRBV21-1 constitutes a pseudogene. The CDR3 is made up of 21 amino acids. In DNA form, the CDR3 reads TGTGCCAGCAGAGTACCGGGACAGCTAAGCGGGAGGGCCTGTGACTCCTACGAGCAGTACTTC. As protein: CASRVPGQLSGRACDSYEQYF.

The chain employs TRBV6-2 or TRBV6-3 and TRBJ2-1; D is undetermined. The CDR3 covers 18 residues. Germline V gene lookup returns CDR1 MNHEY and CDR2 SVGEGT. Between the trimmed V and J ends, which lost 3 bases and 0 bases, there was a span of 18 bases. The CDR3 DNA sequence: TGTGCCAGCAGTTATGTCGGCGCTACAGCGATCTCCTACAATGAGCAGTTCTTC. Translating gives CASSYVGATAISYNEQFF.

The chain combines TRBV5-6 with TRBJ1-4, with D hard to call. CDR1 and CDR2 from the germline V gene are SGHDT and YYEEEE. The CDR3 extends over 16 amino acids. The V end lost 3 bases, the J end lost 4 bases, and 16 bases lay between the germline ends. The CDR3: CASSSLPGARNEKLFF. The CDR3, as DNA: TGTGCCAGCAGCTCCCTACCGGGCGCCCGTAATGAAAAACTGTTTTTT.

This clonotype has only a few counts. The gene calls are TRBV3-1 and TRBJ1-2; D unclear. The V gene's germline CDR1 is LGHDT and CDR2 YNNKEL (reference sequence). Trimming stripped 0 bases from V and 6 bases from J, with 14 bases between. The CDR3 length is 15 residues. CDR3: CASSQDTGERHGYTF. The CDR3 nucleotides read TGTGCCAGCAGCCAAGATACGGGAGAACGCCATGGCTACACCTTC.

This clonotype was found a few times. The chain joins TRBV5-1 to TRBJ2-1; D perhaps matches TRBD2 (6 bases). V was shortened by 7 bases and J by 6 bases, with 17 bases between the two germline ends. The length of the CDR3 is 14 residues. Germline CDR1 reads SGHRS; CDR2 reads YFSETQ. The CDR3 sequence is CASGSGVAVNEQFF. The CDR3 DNA reads as TGCGCCAGCGGCTCGGGGGTAGCGGTCAATGAGCAGTTCTTC.

This clonotype was counted between two and nine times. The J gene is TRBJ2-7, the V gene TRBV6-2 or TRBV6-3, with 13 nucleotides matching TRBD2. This CDR3 contains 16 residues. Germline lookup yields CDR1 MNHEY and CDR2 SVGEGT. V was pared by 2 bases and J by 1 base, with 2 bases of the junction left unmatched. The CDR3 region is CASSYGTSGDSYEQYF. Written as DNA, the CDR3 is TGTGCCAGCAGTTACGGGACTAGCGGGGATTCCTACGAGCAGTACTTC.

The genes are TRBV7-9 and TRBJ2-5; D unresolved. Gene TRBJ2-7 matches the end of the DNA better, so the J call may be wrong. From germline, CDR1 is SEHNR and CDR2 FQNEAQ (reference sequence). CDR3 size: 13 residues. The CDR3 loop is CASSSHPPYEQYF. CDR3 in DNA: TGTGCCAGCAGCTCTCACCCACCCTACGAGCAGTACTTC.

There are a few counts of this clonotype. J is TRBJ2-6 and V is TRBV28, with 8 nucleotides matching TRBD1. The CDR3 is made up of 16 amino acids. Trimming took 4 bases from V and 0 from J; bases not matched to a gene: 2. The germline CDR1 and CDR2 sequences are MDHEN and SYDVKM. The CDR3: CASSWDRNSGANVLTF. The CDR3 region has the DNA TGTGCCAGCAGTTGGGACAGGAACTCTGGGGCCAACGTCCTGACTTTC.